Listed below are T cell receptor beta chains from one sample, sequenced in a study of T cell changes during pregnancy in multiple sclerosis. Sequencing was performed with immunoSEQ multiplex PCR; in TCRdb, only in-frame clones are kept and a portion is missing. The sample contains roughly 69,000 clones, roughly 90% of which appear only once. This sample comprised peripheral blood, obtained in the third trimester of pregnancy. The origin of the receptors is a female donor with multiple sclerosis, enrolled in a pregnancy study. Each CDR3 is given with its conserved first and last residue. The order of the fields is clone size, J gene, V gene, D gene, CDR3 protein, CDR3 DNA. A D gene is named only where the DNA matches it firmly. Rows may omit the clone size; those that give it use once, few, many or a size class.

.	TRBJ2-3	TRBV5-1	TRBD2	CASSLLAATTDTQYF	TGCGCCAGCAGCTTACTAGCGGCGACCACAGATACGCAGTATTTT
.	TRBJ1-6	TRBV15	.	CATSTRANSPLHF	TGTGCCACCAGCACCAGGGCGAATTCACCCCTCCACTTT
.	TRBJ2-3	TRBV18	.	CASSPIYSTDTQYF	TGTGCCAGCTCACCAATTTACTCTACGGATACGCAGTATTTT
once	TRBJ2-2	TRBV19	TRBD1	CASWDRAFTGELFF	TGTGCCAGTTGGGACAGGGCCTTTACCGGGGAGCTGTTTTTT
once	TRBJ2-1	TRBV5-4	TRBD1	CASSFLGQGYNEQFF	TGTGCCAGCAGCTTTCTGGGACAGGGGTACAATGAGCAGTTCTTC
.	TRBJ1-4	TRBV7-6	.	CASSSSNAVRGEKLFF	TGTGCCAGCAGCTCCTCAAATGCGGTTCGGGGTGAAAAACTGTTTTTT
.	TRBJ1-1	TRBV6-6	TRBD1	CASRKQGPGTEAFF	TGTGCCAGCAGGAAACAGGGGCCCGGCACTGAAGCTTTCTTT
.	TRBJ2-3	TRBV7-6	TRBD1	CASGNRGLGDTQYF	TGTGCCAGCGGTAACAGGGGGCTCGGAGATACGCAGTATTTT
.	TRBJ1-1	TRBV28	.	CASSLTGRAFF	TGTGCCAGCAGTTTAACAGGGAGAGCTTTCTTT
.	TRBJ1-5	TRBV30	.	CAWSVMRDQPQHF	TGTGCCTGGAGTGTCATGAGAGATCAGCCCCAGCATTTT
.	TRBJ2-1	TRBV30	TRBD1	CAWSADRVLYNEQFF	TGTGCCTGGAGTGCGGACAGGGTGCTCTACAATGAGCAGTTCTTC
.	TRBJ1-5	TRBV2	.	CASSVRVGQPQHF	TGTGCCAGCAGTGTTCGGGTAGGTCAGCCCCAGCATTTT
.	TRBJ2-7	TRBV7-2	.	CASRDITSIHEQYF	TGTGCCAGCAGAGACATAACTAGCATCCACGAGCAGTACTTC
.	TRBJ1-1	TRBV18	TRBD1	CASSQSGQGYTEAFF	TGTGCCAGCTCACAATCGGGACAGGGGTACACTGAAGCTTTCTTT
.	TRBJ2-1	TRBV6-6	TRBD2	CASSYSPGGLNEQFF	TGTGCCAGCAGTTACTCGCCGGGGGGGCTCAATGAGCAGTTCTTC
once	TRBJ1-2	TRBV4-1	.	CASSQGTRTAALREGYTF	TGCGCCAGCAGCCAAGGGACCCGGACAGCCGCCCTTCGGGAAGGCTACACCTTC
.	TRBJ2-1	TRBV4-3	TRBD1	CASSQGGQGNYNEQFF	TGCGCCAGCAGCCAAGGCGGACAGGGTAACTACAATGAGCAGTTCTTC
.	TRBJ2-5	TRBV5-4	.	CASSWGVGRGVQETQYF	TGTGCCAGCAGCTGGGGGGTAGGGAGAGGAGTTCAAGAGACCCAGTACTTC
.	TRBJ2-5	TRBV19	TRBD1	CASSIGQEETQYF	TGTGCCAGTAGTATCGGACAGGAAGAGACCCAGTACTTC
once	TRBJ1-4	TRBV5-1	.	CASSSTGRDEKLFF	TGCGCCAGCAGCTCCACAGGGCGGGATGAAAAACTGTTTTTT
.	TRBJ2-3	TRBV10-3	TRBD2	CAISDTVAGGPDTQYF	TGTGCCATCAGTGATACGGTAGCGGGGGGGCCAGATACGCAGTATTTT
few	TRBJ1-1	TRBV25-1	.	CASSVPGHRPNTEAFF	TGTGCCAGCAGTGTACCGGGACATCGTCCGAACACTGAAGCTTTCTTT
few	TRBJ2-3	TRBV7-2	.	CASTNFDTQYF	TGTGCCAGCACCAACTTCGATACGCAGTATTTT
.	TRBJ1-1	TRBV6-5	.	CASSYTDESTEAFF	TGTGCCAGCAGTTACACAGATGAGAGCACTGAAGCTTTCTTT
.	TRBJ1-1	TRBV27	.	CASSLGRPLSTEAFF	TGTGCCAGCAGTTTAGGGCGCCCTTTGAGCACTGAAGCTTTCTTT
.	TRBJ2-7	TRBV28	.	CASSQSGGRWEQYF	TGTGCCAGCAGCCAATCCGGGGGAAGGTGGGAGCAGTACTTC
.	TRBJ2-7	TRBV28	.	CASSLSPRSSYEQYF	TGTGCCAGCAGTTTAAGTCCGAGGAGCTCCTACGAGCAGTACTTC
.	TRBJ1-6	TRBV4-3	TRBD1	CASRPTGANSPLHF	TGCGCCAGCAGACCTACAGGGGCCAATTCACCCCTCCACTTT
.	TRBJ2-5	TRBV11-2	TRBD1	CASSLGRGRLKETQYF	TGTGCCAGCAGCTTAGGCAGGGGGCGATTGAAGGAGACCCAGTACTTC
.	TRBJ2-5	TRBV2	TRBD2	CASGGTRQETQYF	TGTGCCAGCGGGGGGACTAGGCAAGAGACCCAGTACTTC
.	TRBJ2-5	TRBV5-4	.	CASSWDWQETQYF	TGTGCCAGCAGCTGGGACTGGCAAGAGACCCAGTACTTC
.	TRBJ2-7	TRBV28	TRBD2	CASSFLSGGLSYEQYF	TGTGCCAGCAGTTTCCTTAGCGGGGGCCTCTCCTACGAGCAGTACTTC
.	TRBJ1-3	TRBV6-6	.	CASSSREAGNTIYF	TGTGCCAGCAGTTCCAGGGAGGCTGGAAACACCATATATTTT